The present T cell receptor beta chain was sequenced within a study of CXCR3-negative and CXCR3-positive naive CD8 T cells. Background on the study: Sequencing yielded about 150 million TRB reads, roughly 1.5 +/- 0.3 million per library. Study-level points and caveats: CXCR3-negative naive cells had less hydrophobic TRB CDR3s than did CXCR3-positive naive cells. Naive subsets showed comparable surface CD5, and TCR interaction strength was also inferred from TRB CDR3 physicochemistry. Diversity in memory CD8+ cells fell much lower than the comparably high levels seen in both naive subsets.

The TRB libraries of cDNA were built by UMI-labeled 5' RACE. With the 5' RACE reads reprocessed, TCRdb shows one record per CDR3 protein and no DNA. Its listing shows around 120,000 distinct CDR3 sequences. Subsets of CD8+ T cells were each sorted in triplicate at roughly 300,000 cells apiece. In regard to this clonotype: The target antigen is unknown.

The CDR3 loop spans 11 amino acids. From germline, CDR1 is MDHEN and CDR2 SYDVKM. Material for sequencing was naive CXCR3+ CD8+ T cells from blood. Subset denoted: CD45RO-CCR7+CD27+CD95- naive CD8+ T cells expressing CXCR3 (TNR3+). V usage is TRBV28 and J usage is TRBJ2-3; TCRdb names TRBD1, which stays unverified in the absence of DNA. The clonotype comes from a human donor in good health. Some clones in this sample may be carry-over from other donors' samples. The CDR3 protein is CASKGGDTQYF.